Each of the 21 T cell receptor beta chains below was sequenced from the same sample in a study of T cell responses to AZD1222 COVID-19 vaccine. Only in-frame clones appear in the TCRdb table, and some are missing; sequencing was by immunoSEQ multiplex PCR. The sample holds 100,000 to 150,000 clones, about 89% seen once. Sequencing used peripheral blood, obtained on day 0 of AZD1222 vaccination. These TCRs come from an adult in good health.

This clone occurred once. V and J are TRBV19 and TRBJ2-3; 14 nucleotides agree with TRBD2. Germline V gene data show CDR1 as LNHDA and CDR2 as SQIVND (reference sequence). The CDR3 consists of 16 residues. Trimming removed 5 bases from V and 5 bases from J; junction bases left unmatched: 6. CDR3 sequence: CASSGLAGGGRDTQYF. CDR3 DNA: TGTGCCAGTAGTGGACTAGCGGGAGGCGGGAGAGATACGCAGTATTTT. Using reference TRBV19 and TRBJ2-3 for the parts outside the CDR3, the full variable domain is DGGITQSPKYLFRKEGQNVTLSCEQNLNHDAMYWYRQDPGQGLRLIYYSQIVNDFQKGDIAEGYSVSREKKESFPLTVTSAQKNPTAFYLCASSGLAGGGRDTQYFGPGTRLTVL.

Only one count was recorded for this clone. For the CDR3, the DNA is TGTGCCAGCAGCTTAGCGGGGACAGGCTATGGCTACACCTTC. This translates into CASSLAGTGYGYTF. This rearrangement joins TRBV11-2 to TRBJ1-2; 8 bases are shared with TRBD1. The CDR3 has 14 residues. V lost 1 base and J lost 4; bases outside the gene matches: 2. CDR1 is SGHAT and CDR2 is FQNNGV in the germline V gene.

This chain connects TRBV7-2 to TRBJ2-2; TRBD2 matches at 10 bases. Per germline, CDR1 SGHTA and CDR2 FQGNSA. The CDR3 covers 16 residues. With 1 base clipped from V and 4 bases from J, the junction kept 3 bases outside the gene matches. Here the CDR3 reads CASSLVPSGSTGELFF. In DNA, the CDR3 is TGTGCCAGCAGCTTAGTCCCTAGCGGGAGCACCGGGGAGCTGTTTTTT.

The V and J genes are TRBV7-9 and TRBJ2-2; D not resolved. V shed 7 bases and J shed 0 bases, with 12 bases lying between them. Germline V gives CDR1 SEHNR, CDR2 FQNEAQ (reference sequence). This CDR3 contains 15 residues. The CDR3 bases are TGTGCCAGCAACGGTCCTACCGCGAACACCGGGGAGCTGTTTTTT. This encodes CASNGPTANTGELFF.

This clone was counted a few times. V usage is TRBV12-3 or TRBV12-4 and J usage is TRBJ2-1, with D unresolved. This CDR3 is 11 amino acids long. The ends were cut back, 3 bases at V and 10 bases at J, with 7 bases in the middle. This CDR3 reads CASSFDREQFF. The CDR3 nucleotides read TGTGCCAGCAGTTTTGATCGCGAGCAGTTCTTC.

The V gene is TRBV27, the J gene TRBJ2-7; D may be TRBD2 (5 bases). V lost 0 bases and J 3 bases, leaving 6 bases between the germline ends. Looked up from germline, CDR1 is MNHEY and CDR2 is SMNVEV (reference sequence). The CDR3 contains 13 residues. The CDR3 loop is CASSLSGSYEQYF. In DNA form, the CDR3 reads TGTGCCAGCAGTTTATCGGGGAGCTACGAGCAGTACTTC.

This sequence joins TRBV19 and TRBJ1-2, with 8 bases identical to TRBD1. The CDR3 length is 15 residues. V was clipped by 5 bases and J by 3 bases; unmatched bases: 8. The germline gives CDR1 LNHDA, CDR2 SQIVND (reference sequence). CDR3 residues: CASSLRTGRDYGYTF. CDR3 nucleotide sequence: TGTGCCAGTAGTCTCCGGACAGGGAGAGACTATGGCTACACCTTC. Combining the CDR3 with reference TRBV19 and TRBJ1-2 gives the whole variable domain DGGITQSPKYLFRKEGQNVTLSCEQNLNHDAMYWYRQDPGQGLRLIYYSQIVNDFQKGDIAEGYSVSREKKESFPLTVTSAQKNPTAFYLCASSLRTGRDYGYTFGSGTRLTVV.

V usage is TRBV12-3 or TRBV12-4 and J usage is TRBJ1-5, with D unclear. The CDR3 runs to 12 residues. V lost 6 bases and J lost 0, with 3 bases in between. The CDR3: CASRFSNQPQHF. In DNA, the CDR3 is TGTGCCAGCAGGTTTAGCAATCAGCCCCAGCATTTT.

V gene TRBV5-1 combines with J gene TRBJ2-7, with TRBD2 identical over 12 bases. There are 15 residues in the CDR3. J lost 5 bases, V lost 0 bases, and 3 bases had no gene match. Germline lookup yields CDR1 SGHRS and CDR2 YFSETQ. The chain's CDR3 is CASSLEGLAGNEQYF. The CDR3 DNA follows: TGCGCCAGCAGCTTGGAGGGACTAGCGGGTAACGAGCAGTACTTC.

The V gene is TRBV11-1, the J gene TRBJ1-2; 9 bases fit TRBD1. There are 13 residues in the CDR3. V shed 5 bases and J 6 bases; nucleotides not matched to a gene: 4. CDR1 is SGHAT, CDR2 FQDESV, per germline (reference sequence). CDR3 amino acids: CASSPRTGDGYTF. CDR3 DNA: TGTGCCAGCAGCCCCAGGACAGGGGATGGCTACACCTTC.

The gene calls are TRBV6-5 and TRBJ2-7; D gene uncertain. The germline V gene has CDR1 MNHEY and CDR2 SVGAGI. The CDR3 has 15 amino acids. Trimming took 6 bases from V and 1 from J, leaving 16 bases between them. CDR3 in amino acids: CASSPGPLNSYEQYF. The DNA for the CDR3 is TGTGCCAGCAGCCCAGGACCTCTCAATTCCTACGAGCAGTACTTC.

This clone was seen a handful of times. This rearrangement joins TRBV30 to TRBJ1-5; D remains unclear. The CDR3 is 16 amino acids. V shed 0 bases and J shed 7 bases, with 19 bases lying between them. Germline V gene lookup returns CDR1 GTSNPN and CDR2 SVGIG (reference sequence). CDR3 amino acids: CAWSVPGVGMWQPQHF. In nucleotides, the CDR3 is TGTGCCTGGAGTGTACCTGGGGTCGGGATGTGGCAGCCCCAGCATTTT.

The chain couples TRBV5-1 to TRBJ2-7; 9 bases fit TRBD2. Per germline, CDR1 SGHRS and CDR2 YFSETQ. CDR3 length: 13 residues. Trimming cost V 7 bases and J 5 bases; bases outside gene matches: 7. The CDR3 loop reads CASGSGRGNEQYF. CDR3 in DNA: TGCGCCAGCGGTAGCGGGAGAGGAAACGAGCAGTACTTC.

The J gene is TRBJ2-3, the V gene TRBV13; D may correspond to TRBD1 or TRBD2 (5 bases each). Trimming removed 3 bases from V and 2 bases from J, with 12 bases in between. The germline V gene has CDR1 PRHDT and CDR2 FYEKMQ (reference sequence). This CDR3 region has 15 residues. CDR3 sequence reads: CASSFTREPTDTQYF. For the CDR3, the DNA is TGTGCCAGCAGCTTCACCAGGGAGCCCACAGATACGCAGTATTTT.

The rearrangement links TRBV12-3 or TRBV12-4 to TRBJ1-2; D unclear. This CDR3 comprises 12 residues. Trimming took off 3 bases at V and 8 bases at J, with 10 bases between the two ends. CDR3 DNA: TGTGCCAGCAGTTTTCGGGGAGGGGGCTACACCTTC. Protein sequence: CASSFRGGGYTF.

The chain employs TRBV7-2 and TRBJ1-1; no firm D call. The CDR3 runs to 13 residues. With 1 base removed from V and 5 bases from J, the gap between germline ends came to 8 bases. CDR1 and CDR2 from the germline V gene are SGHTA and FQGNSA. The CDR3 loop reads CASSLDRQTEAFF. Here the CDR3 DNA reads TGTGCCAGCAGCTTAGATCGGCAGACTGAAGCTTTCTTT.

The chain carries TRBV7-9 and TRBJ2-5; the match to TRBD2 covers 7 bases. The CDR3 runs 13 residues. Germline V gene data show CDR1 as SEHNR and CDR2 as FQNEAQ (reference sequence). The V and J ends lost 1 base and 5 bases, in that order; junction bases with no gene match: 1. Written as DNA, the CDR3 is TGTGCCAGCAGCTTAGTCGGGGGGGAGACCCAGTACTTC. Amino acids: CASSLVGGETQYF.

V usage is TRBV27 and J usage is TRBJ1-5; D call uncertain. Between the trimmed V and J ends, which lost 6 bases and 4 bases, there was a span of 16 bases. CDR1 MNHEY and CDR2 SMNVEV come from the germline V gene (reference sequence). The CDR3 extends over 15 amino acids. Here the CDR3 reads CASRPHEGINQPQHF. CDR3 sequence (DNA): TGTGCCAGCAGACCCCACGAGGGAATTAATCAGCCCCAGCATTTT.

This clone was picked up one time. V is TRBV6-5 and J is TRBJ1-5, with D possibly being TRBD1 (5 bases). CDR3 size: 14 residues. The V gene's germline CDR1 is MNHEY and CDR2 SVGAGI. V lost 0 bases and J lost 4, with 7 bases in between. This chain's CDR3 is CASSYSPGNQPQHF. CDR3 nucleotide sequence: TGTGCCAGCAGTTACTCGCCAGGGAATCAGCCCCAGCATTTT.

The chain couples TRBV6-5 to TRBJ2-7, with 8 nucleotides matching TRBD1. Germline lookup yields CDR1 MNHEY and CDR2 SVGAGI. The CDR3 is 16 residues long. After removal of 2 bases from V and 2 bases from J, the junction contained 8 bases not matched to a gene. CDR3 DNA: TGTGCCAGCAGTTACACAAGACAGGGGTTGGCCTACGAGCAGTACTTC. Translated, it gives CASSYTRQGLAYEQYF.

This chain uses TRBV27 with TRBJ1-4; D possibly corresponds to TRBD1 (6 bases). Trimming removed 1 base at V and 5 bases at J, with 8 bases between. Germline CDR1 reads MNHEY; CDR2 reads SMNVEV (reference sequence). This CDR3 is 14 amino acids long. The CDR3 coding sequence is TGTGCCAGCAGTTTATTCAGGGGAAATGAAAAACTGTTTTTT. This encodes CASSLFRGNEKLFF. The full variable domain, in which reference TRBV27 and TRBJ1-4 provide the parts outside the CDR3, is EAQVTQNPRYLITVTGKKLTVTCSQNMNHEYMSWYRQDPGLGLRQIYYSMNVEVTDKGDVPEGYKVSRKEKRNFPLILESPSPNQTSLYFCASSLFRGNEKLFFGSGTQLSVL.